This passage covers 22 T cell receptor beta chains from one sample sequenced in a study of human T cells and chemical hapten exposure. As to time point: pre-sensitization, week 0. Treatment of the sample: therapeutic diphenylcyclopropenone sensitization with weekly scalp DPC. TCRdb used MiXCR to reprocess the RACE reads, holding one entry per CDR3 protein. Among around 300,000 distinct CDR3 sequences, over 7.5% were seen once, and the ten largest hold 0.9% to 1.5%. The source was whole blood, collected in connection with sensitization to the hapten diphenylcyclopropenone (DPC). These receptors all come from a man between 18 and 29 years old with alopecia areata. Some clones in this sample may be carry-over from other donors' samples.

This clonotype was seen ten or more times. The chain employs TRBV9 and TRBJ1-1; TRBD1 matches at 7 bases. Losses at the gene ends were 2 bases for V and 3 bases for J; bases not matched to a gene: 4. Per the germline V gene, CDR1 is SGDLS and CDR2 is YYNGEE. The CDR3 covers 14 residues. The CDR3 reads CASSVDRDDTEAFF. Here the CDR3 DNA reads TGTGCCAGCAGCGTTGACAGGGATGACACTGAAGCTTTCTTT.

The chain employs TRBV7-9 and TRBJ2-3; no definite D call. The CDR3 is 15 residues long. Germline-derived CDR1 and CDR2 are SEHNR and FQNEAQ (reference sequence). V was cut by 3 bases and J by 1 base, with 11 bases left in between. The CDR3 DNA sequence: TGTGCCAGCAGCTTCTTGAGGCCTGGCACAGATACGCAGTATTTT. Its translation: CASSFLRPGTDTQYF.

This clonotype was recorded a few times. CDR3 in amino acids: CASTFDRASTDTQYF. CDR3 DNA sequence: TGTGCCAGCACTTTCGACAGGGCGAGCACAGATACGCAGTATTTT. The chain joins TRBV2 to TRBJ2-3, with 7 bases matching TRBD1. The germline V gene encodes CDR1 SNHLY and CDR2 FYNNEI. The CDR3 consists of 15 residues. Trimming took 7 bases from V and 0 from J; bases not matched to a gene: 7.

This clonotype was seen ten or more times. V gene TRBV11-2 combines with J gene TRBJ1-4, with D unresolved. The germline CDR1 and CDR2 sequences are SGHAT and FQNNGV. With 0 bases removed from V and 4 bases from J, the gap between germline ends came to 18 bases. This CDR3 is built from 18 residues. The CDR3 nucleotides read TGTGCCAGCAGCTTAGATAATCTGGGCGGGCCGAATAATGAAAAACTGTTTTTT. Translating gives CASSLDNLGGPNNEKLFF.

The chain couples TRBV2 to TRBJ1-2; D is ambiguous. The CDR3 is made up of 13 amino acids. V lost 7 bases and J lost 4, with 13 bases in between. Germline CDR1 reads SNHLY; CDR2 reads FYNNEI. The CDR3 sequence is CASTPSASYGYTF. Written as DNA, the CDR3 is TGTGCCAGCACCCCGTCGGCCTCCTATGGCTACACCTTC.

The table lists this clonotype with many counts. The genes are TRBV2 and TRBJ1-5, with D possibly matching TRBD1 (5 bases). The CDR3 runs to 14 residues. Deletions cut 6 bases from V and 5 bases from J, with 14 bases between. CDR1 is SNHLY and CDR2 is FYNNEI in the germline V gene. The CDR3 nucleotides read TGTGCCAGCAGACCTGAGGTGGGGGATCAGCCCCAGCATTTT. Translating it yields CASRPEVGDQPQHF.

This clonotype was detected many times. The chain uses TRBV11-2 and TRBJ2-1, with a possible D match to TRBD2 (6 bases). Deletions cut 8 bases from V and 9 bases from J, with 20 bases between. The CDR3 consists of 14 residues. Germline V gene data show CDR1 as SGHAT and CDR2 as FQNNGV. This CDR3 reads CASSRDLATSEQFF. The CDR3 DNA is TGTGCCAGCTCCCGGGACCTAGCGACGAGTGAGCAGTTCTTC.

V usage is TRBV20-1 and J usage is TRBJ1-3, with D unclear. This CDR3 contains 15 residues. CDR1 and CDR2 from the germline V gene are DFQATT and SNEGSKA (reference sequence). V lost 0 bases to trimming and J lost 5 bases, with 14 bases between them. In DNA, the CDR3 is TGCAGTGCTAGAGATTTTGGAGCTTCTCGAAACACCATATATTTT. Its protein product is CSARDFGASRNTIYF.

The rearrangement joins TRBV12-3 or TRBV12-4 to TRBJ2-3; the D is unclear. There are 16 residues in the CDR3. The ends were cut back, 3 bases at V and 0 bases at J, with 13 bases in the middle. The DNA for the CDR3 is TGTGCCAGCAGTTTTAGGGCGACCACTAGCACAGATACGCAGTATTTT. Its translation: CASSFRATTSTDTQYF.

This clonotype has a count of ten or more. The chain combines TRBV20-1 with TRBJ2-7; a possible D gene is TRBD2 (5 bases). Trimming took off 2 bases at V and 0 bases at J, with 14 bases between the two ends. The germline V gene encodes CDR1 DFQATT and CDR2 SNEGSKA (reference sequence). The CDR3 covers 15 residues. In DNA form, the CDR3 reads TGCAGTGCTAGAAGAGGGCCGCCGAGCTCCTACGAGCAGTACTTC. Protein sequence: CSARRGPPSSYEQYF.

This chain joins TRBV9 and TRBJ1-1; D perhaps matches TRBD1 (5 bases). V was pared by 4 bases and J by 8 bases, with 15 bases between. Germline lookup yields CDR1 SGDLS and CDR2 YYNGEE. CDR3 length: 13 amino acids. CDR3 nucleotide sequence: TGTGCCAGCAGCCCACGACGGGGCAGGGAAGCTTTCTTT. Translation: CASSPRRGREAFF. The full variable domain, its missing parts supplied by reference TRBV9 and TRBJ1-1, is DSGVTQTPKHLITATGQRVTLRCSPRSGDLSVYWYQQSLDQGLQFLIQYYNGEERAKGNILERFSAQQFPDLHSELNLSSLELGDSALYFCASSPRRGREAFFGQGTRLTVV.

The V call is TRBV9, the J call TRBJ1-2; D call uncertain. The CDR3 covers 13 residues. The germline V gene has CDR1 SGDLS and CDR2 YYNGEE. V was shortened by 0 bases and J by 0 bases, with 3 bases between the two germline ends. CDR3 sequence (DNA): TGTGCCAGCAGCGTAGCCCCTAACTATGGCTACACCTTC. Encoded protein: CASSVAPNYGYTF.

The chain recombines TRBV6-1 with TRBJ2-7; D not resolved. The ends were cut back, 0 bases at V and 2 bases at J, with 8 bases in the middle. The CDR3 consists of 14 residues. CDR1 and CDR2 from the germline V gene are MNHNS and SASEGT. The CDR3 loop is CASSEAGRTYEQYF. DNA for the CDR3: TGTGCCAGCAGTGAAGCAGGCAGAACCTACGAGCAGTACTTC.

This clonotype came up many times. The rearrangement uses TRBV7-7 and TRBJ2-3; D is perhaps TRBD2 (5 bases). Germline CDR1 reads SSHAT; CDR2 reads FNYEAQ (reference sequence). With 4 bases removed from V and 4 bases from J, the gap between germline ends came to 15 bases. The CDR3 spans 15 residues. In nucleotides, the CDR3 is TGTGCCAGCAGCTCTGGGAGTCGGGGTGCAGATACGCAGTATTTT. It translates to CASSSGSRGADTQYF.

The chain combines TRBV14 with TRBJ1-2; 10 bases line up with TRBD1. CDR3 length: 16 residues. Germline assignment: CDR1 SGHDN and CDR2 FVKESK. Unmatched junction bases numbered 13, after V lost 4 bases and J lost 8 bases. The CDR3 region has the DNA TGTGCCAGCAGCCTTGCTCTTACCGGGACAGGGGACGGCTACACCTTC. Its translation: CASSLALTGTGDGYTF.

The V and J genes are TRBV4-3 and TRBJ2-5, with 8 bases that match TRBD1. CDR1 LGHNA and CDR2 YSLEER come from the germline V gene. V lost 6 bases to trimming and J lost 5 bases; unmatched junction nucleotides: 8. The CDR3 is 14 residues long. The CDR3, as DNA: TGCGCCAGCAGTCTCCAGGGGGCCTCGGAGACCCAGTACTTC. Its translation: CASSLQGASETQYF.

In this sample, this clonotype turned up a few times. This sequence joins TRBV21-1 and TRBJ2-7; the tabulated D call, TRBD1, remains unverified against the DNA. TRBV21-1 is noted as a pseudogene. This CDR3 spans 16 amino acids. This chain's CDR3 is CASTQRVRERGYEQYV. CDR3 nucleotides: TGTGCCAGCACGCAACGGGTCAGGGAAAGGGGATACGAGCAGTACGTC.

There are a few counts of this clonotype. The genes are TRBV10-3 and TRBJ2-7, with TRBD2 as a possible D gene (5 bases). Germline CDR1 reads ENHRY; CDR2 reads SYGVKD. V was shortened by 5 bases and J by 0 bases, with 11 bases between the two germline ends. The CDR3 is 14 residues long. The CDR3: CAISYREYSYEQYF. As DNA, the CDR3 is TGTGCCATCAGTTACCGGGAATACTCCTACGAGCAGTACTTC.

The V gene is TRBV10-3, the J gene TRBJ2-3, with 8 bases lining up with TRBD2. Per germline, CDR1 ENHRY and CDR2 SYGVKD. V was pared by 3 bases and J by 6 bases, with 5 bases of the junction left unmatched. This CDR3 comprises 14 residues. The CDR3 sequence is CAISDRGGLDTQYF. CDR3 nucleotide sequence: TGTGCCATCAGTGACCGGGGGGGCCTCGATACGCAGTATTTT.

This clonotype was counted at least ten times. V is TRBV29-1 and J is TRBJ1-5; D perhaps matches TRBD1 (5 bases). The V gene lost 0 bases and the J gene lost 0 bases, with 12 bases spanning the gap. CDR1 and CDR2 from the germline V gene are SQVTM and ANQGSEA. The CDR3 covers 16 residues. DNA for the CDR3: TGCAGCGTTGAAGAAGACAGTAACTATAGCAATCAGCCCCAGCATTTT. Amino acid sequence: CSVEEDSNYSNQPQHF.

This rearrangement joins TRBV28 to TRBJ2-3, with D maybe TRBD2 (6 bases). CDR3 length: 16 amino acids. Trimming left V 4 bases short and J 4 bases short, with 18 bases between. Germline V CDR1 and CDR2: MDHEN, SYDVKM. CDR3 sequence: CASSSAPTTSSDTQYF. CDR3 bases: TGTGCCAGCAGTTCGGCCCCAACAACTAGCTCAGATACGCAGTATTTT.

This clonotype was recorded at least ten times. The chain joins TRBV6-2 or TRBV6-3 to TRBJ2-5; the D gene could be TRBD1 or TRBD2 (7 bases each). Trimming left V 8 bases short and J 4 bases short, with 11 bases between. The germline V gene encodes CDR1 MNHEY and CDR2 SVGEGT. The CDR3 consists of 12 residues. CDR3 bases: TGTGCCAGCGGGAGGGGGCCAGAGACCCAGTACTTC. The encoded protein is CASGRGPETQYF.